This T cell receptor (beta chain) was captured in a study of patients and donors after allogeneic stem cell transplantation. One entry per CDR3 protein, called by TCRdb with MiXCR from the RT-PCR reads. The sample comprises 15,000 to 20,000 distinct CDR3 sequences, approximately 25% of which are singletons, and about 34% rests with the top ten. Material for sequencing was blood, either unsorted or a sorted T cell fraction (not recorded which). The clonotype originates from a human donor who was either an allogeneic HSCT recipient or a stem cell or donor lymphocyte infusion donor (not recorded which). It is not recorded whose cells these are; they may come from a transplant donor.

The CDR3 sequence is CATSPRDRRGCTF. The CDR3 DNA follows: TGTGCCACCAGCCCACGGGACCGCCGTGGGTGCACCTTC. The V gene is TRBV15, the J gene TRBJ1-2, with D possibly matching TRBD1 (5 bases). V was shortened by 5 bases and J by 13 bases, with 20 bases between the two germline ends. CDR3 length equals 13 residues. Germline V gene lookup returns CDR1 LNHNV and CDR2 YYDKDF (reference sequence).